The 25 T cell receptor beta chains listed next were all sequenced from one sample in a study of identical twins' blood T cells. One entry per CDR3 protein results from TCRdb running MiXCR on the 5' RACE reads. Of a few hundred thousand distinct CDR3 sequences detected, 28% appear once; the ten largest clones hold about 6%. Sequenced: PBMCs. These receptors were taken from a woman between 18 and 50 years old in good health.

This chain connects TRBV7-9 to TRBJ2-1; D gene ambiguous. CDR1 SEHNR and CDR2 FQNEAQ come from the germline V gene (reference sequence). The CDR3 extends over 15 amino acids. Trimming cost V 1 base and J 2 bases, with 9 bases left between them. The CDR3 is CASSLVGSPYNEQFF. The DNA for the CDR3 is TGTGCCAGCAGCTTAGTAGGGTCACCCTACAATGAGCAGTTCTTC.

The J gene is TRBJ1-5, the V gene TRBV29-1; D is unresolved. There are 13 residues in the CDR3. CDR1 SQVTM and CDR2 ANQGSEA come from the germline V gene. Trimming pared 6 bases from V and 0 bases from J, leaving 9 bases between. CDR3 bases: TGCAGCGTCGGTGACAATAGCAATCAGCCCCAGCATTTT. Translation gives CSVGDNSNQPQHF.

The rearrangement uses TRBV20-1 and TRBJ1-2; D is ambiguous. Trimming shortened V by 0 bases and J by 6 bases, and 11 bases separated the two germline ends. CDR1 DFQATT and CDR2 SNEGSKA come from the germline V gene (reference sequence). This CDR3 is 13 amino acids long. The CDR3 loop is CSARDRPGDGYTF. As DNA, the CDR3 is TGCAGTGCTAGAGACAGGCCGGGAGATGGCTACACCTTC.

The chain is built from TRBV20-1 and TRBJ2-3; 8 nucleotides align to TRBD2. Per germline, CDR1 DFQATT and CDR2 SNEGSKA (reference sequence). CDR3 length: 14 residues. After removal of 1 base from V and 4 bases from J, the junction contained 4 bases not matched to a gene. CDR3 sequence: CSARVSGIPDTQYF. CDR3 DNA: TGCAGTGCTAGAGTTAGCGGGATACCAGATACGCAGTATTTT.

This clonotype was recorded once. One end of the junction does not line up with germline, which may come from a read error. The chain employs TRBV6-2 or TRBV6-3 and TRBJ1-5; 11 nucleotides agree with TRBD1. CDR3 length equals 15 residues. Germline loops: CDR1 MNHEY, CDR2 SVGEGT. CDR3 coding DNA: TGCGCCAGCAGGACAGGGGGCGAGGGCAATCAGCCCCAGCATTTT. Encoded protein: CASRTGGEGNQPQHF.

This clonotype was counted ten times or more. The CDR3 protein is CASSNSGGLNSPLHF. The CDR3 coding sequence is TGTGCCAGCAGTAACTCGGGGGGGCTGAATTCACCCCTCCACTTT. This chain uses TRBV28 with TRBJ1-6, with D perhaps TRBD1 (6 bases). Per the germline V gene, CDR1 is MDHEN and CDR2 is SYDVKM. The CDR3 length is 15 residues. Trimming stripped 5 bases from V and 7 bases from J, with 15 bases between.

This clonotype has only a few counts. This chain uses TRBV5-1 with TRBJ2-1; 8 bases are a match to TRBD2. From germline, CDR1 is SGHRS and CDR2 YFSETQ. Germline trimming cut 10 bases from V and 2 bases from J; bases unmatched to any gene: 5. The CDR3 runs to 13 residues. In DNA, the CDR3 is TGCGCCTCCCACGGGGGGGCCTACAATGAGCAGTTCTTC. Protein product: CASHGGAYNEQFF.

This sequence joins TRBV7-9 and TRBJ1-1; 7 bases align to TRBD1. Germline values: CDR1 SEHNR, CDR2 FQNEAQ (reference sequence). V lost 5 bases, J lost 0 bases, and 6 bases stayed unmatched. The CDR3 runs 15 residues. In nucleotides, the CDR3 is TGTGCCAGCAGCCCTGACAGGGCGATGAACACTGAAGCTTTCTTT. Translation: CASSPDRAMNTEAFF.

This clonotype was observed a handful of times. The genes are TRBV6-2 or TRBV6-3 and TRBJ1-5, with D perhaps TRBD1 (5 bases). V lost 7 bases and J 0 bases, leaving 13 bases between the germline ends. Germline-derived CDR1 and CDR2 are MNHEY and SVGEGT. The CDR3 is 15 amino acids. The CDR3 spells CASTGHRYSNQPQHF. The CDR3 DNA follows: TGTGCCAGCACCGGACACAGATATAGCAATCAGCCCCAGCATTTT.

The V and J genes are TRBV20-1 and TRBJ1-1; weak D call: TRBD1 (5 bases). The V gene's germline CDR1 is DFQATT and CDR2 SNEGSKA (reference sequence). The CDR3 length is 13 residues. V gave up 3 bases and J gave up 4 bases, with 12 bases separating them. The CDR3 is CSASPGFVTEAFF. The CDR3 DNA reads as TGCAGTGCTAGCCCAGGGTTCGTCACTGAAGCTTTCTTT.

The chain employs TRBV7-2 and TRBJ1-1; a weak D match, TRBD1 (6 bases). CDR3 length: 15 amino acids. CDR1 and CDR2 (germline): SGHTA, FQGNSA. V shed 4 bases and J shed 4 bases, with 16 bases lying between them. CDR3 protein: CASSSTGTLATEAFF. CDR3 DNA: TGTGCCAGCAGCTCGACCGGGACATTGGCCACTGAAGCTTTCTTT.

This clonotype was seen a few times. The gene calls are TRBV20-1 and TRBJ2-5, with a weak D call TRBD1 (6 bases). This CDR3 comprises 14 residues. Looked up from germline, CDR1 is DFQATT and CDR2 is SNEGSKA (reference sequence). V dropped 3 bases and J dropped 5 bases, with 16 bases sitting between them. CDR3 residues: CSASKPGDMETQYF. The CDR3 region has the DNA TGCAGTGCTAGTAAGCCAGGGGATATGGAGACCCAGTACTTC.

This clonotype was seen a handful of times. The rearrangement links TRBV12-3 or TRBV12-4 to TRBJ1-5, with D maybe TRBD1 (5 bases). This CDR3 comprises 13 residues. The V gene lost 6 bases and the J gene lost 11 bases, with 17 bases spanning the gap. Here the CDR3 reads CASSPTGASAQHF. The DNA of the CDR3 is TGTGCCAGCAGCCCGACTGGGGCGTCAGCCCAGCATTTT.

This clonotype was seen a handful of times. The chain combines TRBV10-3 with TRBJ2-7; no clear D. Germline CDR1 ENHRY, CDR2 SYGVKD. CDR3 length: 11 residues. V lost 10 bases to trimming and J lost 4 bases, with 11 bases between them. The CDR3 loop reads CATGEAYEQYF. The CDR3 coding sequence is TGTGCCACCGGAGAGGCATACGAGCAGTACTTC.

This clonotype was counted only a few times. The chain carries TRBV6-6 and TRBJ1-1; 8 nucleotides line up with TRBD1. The V segment lost 8 bases and the J segment 1 base; nucleotides outside the gene matches: 6. Germline loops: CDR1 MNHNY, CDR2 SVGAGI (reference sequence). The CDR3 has 14 amino acids. The CDR3 is CASWTGTGNTEAFF. The CDR3 DNA is TGTGCCAGCTGGACCGGGACAGGGAACACTGAAGCTTTCTTT.

In its sample, this clonotype was seen a few times. The chain is built from TRBV2 and TRBJ2-7; D remains unclear. Germline loops: CDR1 SNHLY, CDR2 FYNNEI. This CDR3 is built from 9 residues. The V end lost 6 bases, the J end lost 4 bases, and 1 base lay between the germline ends. CDR3 in amino acids: CASRYEQYF. The CDR3 nucleotides read TGTGCCAGCAGGTACGAGCAGTACTTC. Together with reference TRBV2 and TRBJ2-7, the CDR3 gives the full variable domain: EPEVTQTPSHQVTQMGQEVILRCVPISNHLYFYWYRQILGQKVEFLVSFYNNEISEKSEIFDDQFSVERPDGSNFTLKIRSTKLEDSAMYFCASRYEQYFGPGTRLTVT.

The chain combines TRBV2 with TRBJ1-5; no definite D call. CDR3 length: 15 amino acids. V was cut by 7 bases and J by 4 bases, with 17 bases left in between. CDR1 is SNHLY, CDR2 FYNNEI, per germline. The CDR3 sequence is CASNLRDGVNQPQHF. As DNA, the CDR3 is TGTGCCAGCAATCTACGAGACGGGGTGAATCAGCCCCAGCATTTT.

This clonotype has a count of ten or more. The gene calls are TRBV6-6 and TRBJ1-2; D is undetermined. Germline CDR1 MNHNY, CDR2 SVGAGI (reference sequence). V lost 2 bases and J lost 6, with 4 bases in between. This CDR3 is 11 amino acids long. CDR3 DNA: TGTGCCAGCAGTTACGGGGATGGCTACACCTTC. Translation: CASSYGDGYTF.

V usage is TRBV3-1 and J usage is TRBJ2-1; 11 bases are shared with TRBD2. CDR1 LGHDT and CDR2 YNNKEL come from the germline V gene (reference sequence). The CDR3 contains 15 residues. Losses at the gene ends were 6 bases for V and 9 bases for J; bases not matched to a gene: 10. The CDR3 nucleotides are TGTGCCAGCAGTCACATAGCGGGAGGGCCGGTTGAGCAGTTCTTC. Amino acid sequence: CASSHIAGGPVEQFF.

The rearrangement joins TRBV6-1 to TRBJ1-1, with D possibly TRBD1 on 5 matching bases. Trimming removed 8 bases at V and 2 bases at J, with 15 bases between. CDR3 size: 14 residues. Germline CDR1 reads MNHNS; CDR2 reads SASEGT. This chain's CDR3 is CASLPAQGNTEAFF. CDR3 coding DNA: TGTGCCAGCCTACCCGCCCAGGGAAACACTGAAGCTTTCTTT.

This clonotype was observed a few times. The chain is built from TRBV2 and TRBJ2-1; D ambiguous. This CDR3 comprises 11 residues. Per germline, CDR1 SNHLY and CDR2 FYNNEI. V lost 0 bases to trimming and J lost 15 bases, with 9 bases between them. The CDR3 bases are TGTGCCAGCAGTGAAGCCCCCCTAATGTTCTTC. Encoded protein: CASSEAPLMFF.

Remarks on this clonotype: An end of the junction does not agree with germline; a read error may underlie this. This chain uses TRBV11-2 with TRBJ1-1; no reliable D call. CDR3 size: 14 residues. CDR1 and CDR2 from the germline V gene are SGHAT and FQNNGV. In DNA, the CDR3 is TGTGCCGGCAGCTTACACCGGACTGGGACTGAAGCTTTCTTT. Translating gives CAGSLHRTGTEAFF.

The chain uses TRBV9 and TRBJ2-3; weak D call: TRBD2 (6 bases). CDR1 and CDR2 from the germline V gene are SGDLS and YYNGEE. The ends were cut back, 5 bases at V and 2 bases at J, with 15 bases in the middle. The CDR3 has 15 amino acids. For the CDR3, the DNA is TGTGCCAGCAGGGCGGGGAAGCGTGACACAGATACGCAGTATTTT. It is translated as CASRAGKRDTDTQYF.

This clonotype appeared a few times. This sequence joins TRBV15 and TRBJ2-5, with 8 nucleotides matching TRBD1. This CDR3 spans 13 amino acids. V was clipped by 5 bases and J by 5 bases; unmatched bases: 4. From germline, CDR1 is LNHNV and CDR2 YYDKDF (reference sequence). This chain's CDR3 is CATSGNRGETQYF. CDR3 bases: TGTGCCACCAGCGGTAACAGGGGGGAGACCCAGTACTTC.

Worth noting for this clonotype: A junction end diverges from the germline sequence, so it may reflect a read error. J is TRBJ2-1 and V is TRBV11-2; 10 positions agree with TRBD2. Germline CDR1 is SGHAT and CDR2 is FQNNGV. The CDR3 runs 15 residues. CDR3 sequence reads: CTSTPPASGSIEQFF. Written as DNA, the CDR3 is TGTACCAGCACCCCACCTGCTAGCGGGAGTATTGAGCAGTTCTTC.